This TCR beta chain is from a study of cytomegalovirus exposure and HLA in healthy donors. In the case of this clone: Antigen unknown.

The V and J ends lost 5 bases and 5 bases, in that order; junction bases with no gene match: 9. CDR3 size: 17 residues. Germline CDR1 and CDR2: SGHTA and FQGTGA. Data came from immunoSEQ multiplex PCR; TCRdb stores just in-frame clones and leaves some out. The sample has over 60,000 clones, roughly 96% seen once. Whole-study results and caveats: A classifier reportedly called cytomegalovirus status with high sensitivity and specificity. The study labeled 150 or so TCR beta chains cytomegalovirus-associated. Despite most TCR sequences being rare, some public TCRs occurred in many donors.

The origin of this receptor is a man aged 18 to 29 in good health and CMV-seronegative. The V and J genes are TRBV7-3 and TRBJ2-1; 13 nucleotides agree with TRBD2. Sequences were obtained from PBMCs. CDR3 DNA sequence: TGTGCCAGCAGCCCCTCGTTACTAGCGGGGGGGGACAATGAGCAGTTCTTC. It encodes CASSPSLLAGGDNEQFF.